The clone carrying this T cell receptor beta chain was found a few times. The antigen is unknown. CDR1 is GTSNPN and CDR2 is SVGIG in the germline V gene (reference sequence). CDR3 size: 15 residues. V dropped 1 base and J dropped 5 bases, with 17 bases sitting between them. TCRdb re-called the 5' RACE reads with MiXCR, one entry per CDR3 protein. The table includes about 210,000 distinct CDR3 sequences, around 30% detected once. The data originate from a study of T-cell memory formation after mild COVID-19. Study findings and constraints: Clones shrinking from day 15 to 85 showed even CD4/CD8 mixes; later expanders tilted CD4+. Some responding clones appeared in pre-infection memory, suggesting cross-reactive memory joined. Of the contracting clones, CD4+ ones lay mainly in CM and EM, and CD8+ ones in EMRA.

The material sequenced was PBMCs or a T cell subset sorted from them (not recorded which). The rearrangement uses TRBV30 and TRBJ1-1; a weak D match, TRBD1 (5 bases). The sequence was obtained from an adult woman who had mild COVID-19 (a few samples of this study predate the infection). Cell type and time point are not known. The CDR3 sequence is CAWSGIGTMDTEAFF. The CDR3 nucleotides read TGTGCCTGGAGTGGGATAGGGACGATGGATACTGAAGCTTTCTTT.